A selection of T cell receptor beta chains follows, all from one sample in a study of T-cell reconstitution after alpha-beta-depleted transplantation in children. TCRdb independently ran MiXCR on the PCR reads; one entry per CDR3 protein. The top ten clones hold about 9.4% of a sample with roughly 300,000 distinct CDR3 sequences, 9.9% of them seen once. The starting material was PBMCs from the stem cell graft donor, obtained from the stem cell graft. These receptors came from a human donor who donated a stem cell graft to a child with SCID. The CDR3 runs from the conserved cysteine through the conserved F or W. The order of the fields is CDR3 protein, CDR3 DNA, D gene, J gene, clone size, V gene. A D gene is named only where the DNA matches it firmly. Not all rows give a size; the values are once, few, many and, for expanded clones, a class.

CASSYRGDGTEAFF,TGTGCCAGCAGTTACCGGGGCGACGGCACTGAAGCTTTCTTT,NA,TRBJ1-1,NA,TRBV6-5
CASSPGLNEKLFF,TGTGCCAGCAGCCCGGGCCTTAATGAAAAACTGTTTTTT,NA,TRBJ1-4,NA,TRBV3-1
CATSRRGMNTEAFF,TGTGCCACCAGCAGAAGGGGGATGAACACTGAAGCTTTCTTT,NA,TRBJ1-1,few,TRBV15
CASSYGGFTEAFF,TGTGCCAGCAGTTATGGGGGATTCACTGAAGCTTTCTTT,NA,TRBJ1-1,many,TRBV6-5
CSVSGAMNTEAFF,TGCAGCGTCTCGGGGGCGATGAACACTGAAGCTTTCTTT,NA,TRBJ1-1,few,TRBV29-1
CASSPGLAGNEQFF,TGTGCCAGCAGCCCCGGACTAGCGGGCAATGAGCAGTTCTTC,TRBD2,TRBJ2-1,few,TRBV7-7
CASSHREATNEQYF,TGTGCCAGCAGTCACAGGGAGGCTACGAACGAGCAGTACTTC,NA,TRBJ2-7,few,TRBV3-1
CAISERPTGELFF,TGTGCCATCAGTGAGAGGCCCACCGGGGAGCTGTTTTTT,NA,TRBJ2-2,NA,TRBV10-3
CSASQPDVQETQYF,TGCAGTGCCTCACAGCCGGACGTCCAAGAGACCCAGTACTTC,NA,TRBJ2-5,NA,TRBV20-1
CSALVGGDYTF,TGCAGTGCTCTGGTGGGAGGTGACTACACCTTC,NA,TRBJ1-2,NA,TRBV20-1
CASSSLGGAVEEQFF,TGTGCCAGCAGCTCGTTAGGGGGGGCCGTGGAAGAGCAGTTCTTC,NA,TRBJ2-1,few,TRBV5-6
CATSSLRGPPNEQFF,TGTGCCACCAGCAGTCTCAGGGGGCCACCCAATGAGCAGTTCTTC,TRBD1,TRBJ2-1,NA,TRBV15
CASSIRVIGDTEAFF,TGTGCCAGCAGCATCAGGGTGATCGGGGACACTGAAGCTTTCTTT,NA,TRBJ1-1,few,TRBV13
CASSLSGLMNTEAFF,TGTGCCAGCAGCTTATCAGGGCTTATGAACACTGAAGCTTTCTTT,NA,TRBJ1-1,NA,TRBV5-6
CASSLFPSVEGYEQYF,TGCGCCAGCAGCTTGTTCCCCTCGGTGGAGGGCTACGAGCAGTACTTC,NA,TRBJ2-7,many,TRBV5-1
CASSQWANGQIQETQYF,TGCGCCAGCAGCCAATGGGCCAACGGACAGATACAAGAGACCCAGTACTTC,NA,TRBJ2-5,few,TRBV4-1
CASSQVDYNYGYTF,TGCGCCAGCAGCCAAGTCGACTATAACTATGGCTACACCTTC,NA,TRBJ1-2,NA,TRBV5-1
CASSVDDRGNQPQHF,TGTGCCAGCAGCGTAGATGACAGGGGGAATCAGCCCCAGCATTTT,TRBD1,TRBJ1-5,many,TRBV9
CASSLYRGANQPQHF,TGTGCCAGCAGCTTGTATAGAGGAGCCAATCAGCCCCAGCATTTT,NA,TRBJ1-5,few,TRBV5-6
CASSYSTGFEAFF,TGTGCCAGCAGTTACTCGACGGGGTTCGAAGCTTTCTTT,NA,TRBJ1-1,few,TRBV6-5
CASSLWPGELFF,TGCGCCAGCAGCTTGTGGCCCGGGGAGCTGTTTTTT,NA,TRBJ2-2,few,TRBV5-1
CASSFLDEQYF,TGCGCCAGCAGCTTTCTGGACGAGCAGTACTTC,NA,TRBJ2-7,many,TRBV5-1
CASSKTGGGTGELFF,TGTGCCAGCAGCAAGACAGGGGGTGGCACCGGGGAGCTGTTTTTT,TRBD1,TRBJ2-2,NA,TRBV12-3/TRBV12-4
CASSYGTGMNTEAFF,TGTGCCAGCAGTTACGGGACAGGGATGAACACTGAAGCTTTCTTT,TRBD1,TRBJ1-1,few,TRBV6-5
CAISSTGGLSYEQYF,TGTGCCATCAGTTCGACTGGGGGGCTTTCCTACGAGCAGTACTTC,NA,TRBJ2-7,few,TRBV10-3
CASSLENNNSPLHF,TGTGCCAGCAGCTTAGAGAATAATAATTCACCCCTCCACTTT,NA,TRBJ1-6,few,TRBV7-9
CASSGGTSGSYEQYF,TGTGCCAGCAGTGGCGGGACTAGCGGTTCCTACGAGCAGTACTTC,TRBD2,TRBJ2-7,few,TRBV2
CASFGQANGYTF,TGTGCCAGCTTTGGACAGGCCAATGGCTACACCTTC,TRBD1,TRBJ1-2,NA,TRBV27
CASSENDRQFF,TGTGCCAGCAGTGAAAACGACAGGCAGTTCTTC,NA,TRBJ2-1,few,TRBV2
CASSHSKTGPMNTEAFF,TGTGCCAGCAGCCATAGTAAGACAGGGCCGATGAACACTGAAGCTTTCTTT,TRBD1,TRBJ1-1,NA,TRBV3-1
CASSAADNQPQHF,TGTGCCAGCAGTGCTGCGGACAATCAGCCCCAGCATTTT,NA,TRBJ1-5,few,TRBV6-1
CASSYGTGAAGANVLTF,TGTGCCAGCAGTTACGGGACAGGGGCCGCTGGGGCCAACGTCCTGACTTTC,TRBD1,TRBJ2-6,NA,TRBV6-5
CASSEYLNTEAFF,TGCGCCAGCAGTGAGTATCTGAACACTGAAGCTTTCTTT,NA,TRBJ1-1,few,TRBV10-2
CASSYTSDRNNEQFF,TGTGCCAGCAGTTATACTTCGGACAGGAACAATGAGCAGTTCTTC,TRBD1,TRBJ2-1,many,TRBV6-2/TRBV6-3
CASSLFGTDISYEQYF,TGTGCCAGCAGCTTATTTGGGACAGATATCTCCTACGAGCAGTACTTC,TRBD1,TRBJ2-7,NA,TRBV7-6
CASSRGDTYEQYF,TGTGCCAGCAGCCGAGGGGACACCTACGAGCAGTACTTC,NA,TRBJ2-7,NA,TRBV7-8
CASSSWTGLSYEQYF,TGTGCCAGCAGTTCTTGGACAGGCCTGTCCTACGAGCAGTACTTC,TRBD1,TRBJ2-7,NA,TRBV27